Detailed here is one T cell receptor beta chain. The antigen is unknown. This record belongs to a study of Ad26.COV2.S vaccination and SARS-CoV-2 variants. The study's findings and limits: The placebo group had lower spike-specific TCR breadth than the vaccine recipients did. Those who received vaccine or placebo ended up with similar non-spike TCR breadth. Measures of TCR breadth and depth may have fallen short of total T cell responses. A substantial breadth of spike-specific CD8+ and CD4+ T cell responses after vaccination has been reported.

Method: immunoSEQ multiplex PCR; TCRdb's copy keeps in-frame clones and lacks some. The table has roughly 100,000 clones, around three quarters seen once. This CDR3 contains 16 residues. Germline-derived CDR1 and CDR2 are LGHDT and YNNKEL (reference sequence). Between the trimmed V and J ends, which lost 1 base and 1 base, there was a span of 13 bases. The genes are TRBV3-1 (or the pseudogene TRBV3-2) and TRBJ1-1; D is possibly TRBD1 (6 bases). The TCR comes from a human donor who had recovered from COVID-19. Here the sequenced sample was peripheral blood, taken after recovery from COVID-19. The CDR3 DNA is TGTGCCAGCAGCCAAGTTGGGGGGCTAAAGAACACTGAAGCTTTCTTT. It translates to CASSQVGGLKNTEAFF.